This T cell receptor (beta chain) appears in the sequencing data of a study of cytomegalovirus exposure and HLA in healthy donors. Whole-study findings and limits: Sequencing had likely introduced a cluster of highly shared sequence variants as an artifact.

In the case of this clone: Its antigen is unidentified.

In germline, CDR1 is MGHRA, CDR2 YSYEKL. Trimming cost V 2 bases and J 5 bases; bases outside gene matches: 9. CDR3 size: 16 residues. PCR amplification relied on 60 Vbeta primers (plus 13 Jbeta primers). Using immunoSEQ multiplex PCR, the repertoire was profiled, and TCRdb retains in-frame clones only, with some absent. Here the sample spans around 200,000 clones, around 85% being singletons. The receptor was isolated from a woman in her forties or fifties in good health and CMV-seronegative. The chain links TRBV4-1 to TRBJ2-7, with 10 bases that match TRBD2. Sequencing used PBMCs. CDR3 nucleotides: TGCGCCAGCAGCCAACCAGCCGGGACTAGCGCTAACGAGCAGTACTTC. This encodes CASSQPAGTSANEQYF.